Listed below are T cell receptor beta chains from one sample, sequenced in a study of vaccination effects on CD4 cells after COVID-19. These TCRs' antigens remain unknown. Libraries were prepared by immunoSEQ multiplex PCR; TCRdb keeps only in-frame clonotypes and omits some of them. The sample lists around 66,000 clones, around 74% occurring once. Sequenced here: CD4+ T cells from PBMCs cultured without peptide, sampled after COVID-19 vaccination. These receptors originate from a human donor who received a COVID-19 vaccine. CDR3s include the opening cysteine and the closing phenylalanine or tryptophan. D genes are given only for firm matches. Rows may omit the clone size; those that give it use once, few, many or a size class.

TRBJ2-6 few TRBV5-1 . CASSFITGPGANVLTF TGCGCCAGCAGCTTCATAACAGGGCCTGGGGCCAACGTCCTGACTTTC
TRBJ2-5 few TRBV30 . CAWDHGVQETQYF TGTGCCTGGGACCACGGGGTCCAAGAGACCCAGTACTTC
TRBJ2-2 . TRBV15 . CATSILRGNTGELFF TGTGCCACCAGCATCCTCAGGGGGAACACCGGGGAGCTGTTTTTT
TRBJ2-2 . TRBV30 . CAWSVRNGELFF TGTGCCTGGAGTGTACGTAACGGGGAGCTGTTTTTT
TRBJ2-1 once TRBV6-5 TRBD1 CASGGRGQNNNEQFF TGTGCCAGCGGGGGACGGGGACAGAATAACAATGAGCAGTTCTTC
TRBJ1-1 . TRBV18 . CASSPPSMNTEAFF TGTGCCAGCTCACCACCGTCGATGAACACTGAAGCTTTCTTT
TRBJ2-1 . TRBV6-6 . CASSYGGGGNNEQFF TGTGCCAGCAGTTACGGTGGGGGTGGGAACAATGAGCAGTTCTTC
TRBJ1-1 once TRBV18 . CASSPIAGGGTEAFF TGTGCCAGCTCACCGATTGCAGGCGGCGGCACTGAAGCTTTCTTT
TRBJ2-2 few TRBV3-1/TRBV3-2 . CASSQGGTGELFF TGTGCCAGCAGCCAGGGGGGCACCGGGGAGCTGTTTTTT
TRBJ1-6 few TRBV30 . CAWSVSPGYSPLHF TGTGCCTGGAGTGTATCCCCCGGGTATTCACCCCTCCACTTT
TRBJ2-6 . TRBV7-2 . CASRKTGDGANVLTF TGTGCCAGCAGAAAGACGGGAGATGGGGCCAACGTCCTGACTTTC
TRBJ1-1 . TRBV28 . CASSFGGKNTEAFF TGTGCCAGCAGTTTCGGAGGGAAGAACACTGAAGCTTTCTTT
TRBJ2-3 . TRBV5-1 . CASSIGTSTDTQYF TGCGCCAGCAGCATTGGGACTAGCACAGATACGCAGTATTTT